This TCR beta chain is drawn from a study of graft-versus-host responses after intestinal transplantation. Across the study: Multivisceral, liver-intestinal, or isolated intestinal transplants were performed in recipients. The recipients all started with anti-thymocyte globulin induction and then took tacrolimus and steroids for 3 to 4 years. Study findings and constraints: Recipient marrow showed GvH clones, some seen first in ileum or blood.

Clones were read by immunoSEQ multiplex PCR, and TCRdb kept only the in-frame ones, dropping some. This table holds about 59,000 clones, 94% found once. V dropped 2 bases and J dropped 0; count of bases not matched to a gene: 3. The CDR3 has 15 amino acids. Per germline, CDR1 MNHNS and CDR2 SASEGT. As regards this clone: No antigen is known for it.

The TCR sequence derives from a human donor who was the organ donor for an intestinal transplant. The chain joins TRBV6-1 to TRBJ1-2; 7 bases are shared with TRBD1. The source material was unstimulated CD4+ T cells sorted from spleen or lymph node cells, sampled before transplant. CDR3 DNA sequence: TGTGCCAGCAGTGAACTTGGGACAGCTAACTATGGCTACACCTTC. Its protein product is CASSELGTANYGYTF.